The source of this T cell receptor beta chain is a study of blood T cell repertoires in COVID-19. About the study: Samples representing acute and convalescent COVID-19 were sourced from the United States, Italy and Spain. Sample material is recorded as cDNA or gDNA derived from T cells, B-cell-depleted T cells, or PBMCs.

V was clipped by 2 bases and J by 3 bases, with 8 bases between them. The CDR3 spans 13 residues. Germline CDR1 WSHSY, CDR2 SAAADI. As processed by the authors: Estimated nucleated cell counts came from reference gene primer amplification. Data came from immunoSEQ multiplex PCR; TCRdb stores just in-frame clones and leaves some out. V, J and clone size reflect that table, while D and trimming were determined from the DNA. Found here are roughly 81,000 clones, about 88% of them singletons; the top ten hold over 5%. The rearrangement joins TRBV10-2 to TRBJ2-7; D might be TRBD2 (6 bases). The receptor was derived from a man aged 35 to 55 with acute or convalescent COVID-19. Material for sequencing was peripheral blood. CDR3 coding DNA: TGCGCCAGCAGTGAGGGCGGGAACTACGAGCAGTACTTC. Its translation is CASSEGGNYEQYF.